Shown below are 3 T cell receptor beta chains from a single sample sequenced in a study of T cell repertoires in cytomegalovirus infection. TCRdb called the reads again in MiXCR, with one record for every CDR3 protein. The sample consists of around 300,000 distinct CDR3 sequences, 25% of them appearing once. Sequenced input: PBMCs. The source is a human donor in good health (CMV status not recorded). Some clones in this sample may be carry-over from other donors' samples.

This clonotype was picked up a small number of times. The CDR3 is CASSSHREGSENIQYF. The CDR3 region has the DNA TGTGCCAGCAGTTCCCACAGGGAAGGATCCGAAAACATTCAGTACTTC. The V and J genes are TRBV28 and TRBJ2-4, with D possibly being TRBD1 (6 bases). V dropped 4 bases and J dropped 5 bases, with 18 bases sitting between them. From germline, CDR1 is MDHEN and CDR2 SYDVKM. The CDR3 sequence is 16 residues long.

This clonotype was found a few times. The CDR3: CASSFLGADEQFF. As DNA, the CDR3 is TGTGCCAGCAGCTTCCTGGGGGCCGATGAGCAGTTCTTC. The rearrangement joins TRBV5-5 to TRBJ2-1; D possibly corresponds to TRBD1 (6 bases). Trimming pared 2 bases from V and 8 bases from J, leaving 11 bases between. CDR1 and CDR2 (germline): SGHKS, YYEKEE (reference sequence). The CDR3 runs 13 residues.

The gene calls are TRBV28 and TRBJ1-2, with D possibly TRBD1 on 6 matching bases. This CDR3 contains 13 residues. Germline V gene lookup returns CDR1 MDHEN and CDR2 SYDVKM. Between the trimmed V and J ends, which lost 3 bases and 5 bases, there was a span of 10 bases. CDR3 in amino acids: CASSLGTPYGYTF. Written as DNA, the CDR3 is TGTGCCAGCAGTTTGGGGACACCGTATGGCTACACCTTC.